A single sample is the source of the 18 T cell receptor beta chains below, sequenced in a study of blood T cell repertoires in COVID-19. Produced via immunoSEQ multiplex PCR; TCRdb's table is partial and in-frame only. The top ten hold 4.9% of the sample, which has some 260,000 clones, approximately 79% seen once. Specimen: peripheral blood. Receptors originate from a woman over 75 with active or convalescent COVID-19.

The V call is TRBV6-1, the J call TRBJ1-5, with 8 bases lining up with TRBD1. The CDR3 has 19 amino acids. Germline V gene lookup returns CDR1 MNHNS and CDR2 SASEGT. J was trimmed by 0 bases and V by 3 bases; bases with no gene match: 13. In DNA form, the CDR3 reads TGTGCCAGCAGTGACAACACAGGGGGGACAGTGAATAGCAATCAGCCCCAGCATTTT. Residues: CASSDNTGGTVNSNQPQHF.

This clone was recorded only once. V is TRBV11-2 and J is TRBJ2-5, with D possibly being TRBD1 (5 bases). Trimming took 1 base from V and 4 from J, leaving 10 bases between them. This CDR3 contains 14 residues. The germline V gene has CDR1 SGHAT and CDR2 FQNNGV. CDR3 amino acids: CASSLVGQGETQYF. In DNA form, the CDR3 reads TGTGCCAGCAGCTTAGTCGGGCAGGGAGAGACCCAGTACTTC.

The chain couples TRBV18 to TRBJ1-1; D perhaps matches TRBD1 (5 bases). The CDR3 is 14 residues long. Germline V CDR1 and CDR2: KGHSH, LQKENI. Trimming took 2 bases from V and 1 from J, leaving 8 bases between them. CDR3 nucleotides: TGTGCCAGCTCACCAACCGGACAGAACACTGAAGCTTTCTTT. This codes for CASSPTGQNTEAFF. Drawing the rest from reference TRBV18 and TRBJ1-1, the complete variable domain is NAGVMQNPRHLVRRRGQEARLRCSPMKGHSHVYWYRQLPEEGLKFMVYLQKENIIDESGMPKERFSAEFPKEGPSILRIQQVVRGDSAAYFCASSPTGQNTEAFFGQGTRLTVV.

The gene calls are TRBV28 and TRBJ2-7; TRBD2 might be the D (5 bases). The CDR3 length is 13 residues. In germline, CDR1 is MDHEN, CDR2 SYDVKM. V lost 4 bases, J lost 4 bases, and 11 bases lay in between. The CDR3 loop reads CASSSPGEYEQYF. The CDR3 nucleotides read TGTGCCAGCAGTTCACCCGGGGAGTACGAGCAGTACTTC.

The chain carries TRBV7-9 and TRBJ1-4; 8 bases fit TRBD1. The CDR3 covers 13 residues. Losses at the gene ends were 8 bases for V and 6 bases for J; bases not matched to a gene: 5. Per the germline V gene, CDR1 is SEHNR and CDR2 is FQNEAQ (reference sequence). The CDR3 nucleotides read TGTGCCAGCCCGGGACAGGCCGATGAAAAACTGTTTTTT. Its protein is CASPGQADEKLFF.

This rearrangement joins TRBV10-1 to TRBJ2-2; 12 positions agree with TRBD1. Germline V gene lookup returns CDR1 WNHNN and CDR2 SYGVQD (reference sequence). The V segment lost 6 bases and the J segment 7 bases; nucleotides outside the gene matches: 3. The CDR3 is 14 residues long. CDR3 coding DNA: TGCGCCAGCAGGGGACAGGGGGCGAGCGGGGAGCTGTTTTTT. Protein product: CASRGQGASGELFF.

This clone showed up just once. The chain links TRBV6-1 to TRBJ1-2; 7 bases agree with TRBD1. The CDR3 spans 15 residues. CDR1 MNHNS and CDR2 SASEGT come from the germline V gene. Trimming took 3 bases from V and 5 from J; bases not matched to a gene: 9. The CDR3 reads CASSEGSGGKYGYTF. As DNA, the CDR3 is TGTGCCAGCAGTGAGGGGTCAGGGGGGAAGTATGGCTACACCTTC.

The chain combines TRBV5-1 with TRBJ1-5; 8 bases map to TRBD1. With 2 bases clipped from V and 0 bases from J, the junction kept 4 bases outside the gene matches. The V gene's germline CDR1 is SGHRS and CDR2 YFSETQ. CDR3 size: 16 residues. For the CDR3, the DNA is TGCGCCAGCAGCTTACGGACAGGGAATAGCAATCAGCCCCAGCATTTT. Its protein product is CASSLRTGNSNQPQHF.

This clone was seen a few times. This chain uses TRBV15 with TRBJ1-5; TRBD1 agrees at 10 bases. The V gene end was trimmed by 4 bases and the J gene end by 5 bases; junction bases not matched to a gene: 5. Germline V gives CDR1 LNHNV, CDR2 YYDKDF (reference sequence). The CDR3 totals 15 residues. Here the CDR3 DNA reads TGTGCCACCAGCAATGGGACAGGGGAATATCAGCCCCAGCATTTT. It codes for CATSNGTGEYQPQHF.

This clone was seen more than once but under ten times. Other DNA sequences in the sample encode the same CDR3. V and J are TRBV19 and TRBJ2-1, with no clear D. CDR3 length: 15 amino acids. Germline CDR1 is LNHDA and CDR2 is SQIVND (reference sequence). Trimming left V 6 bases short and J 0 bases short, with 12 bases between. The CDR3, as DNA: TGTGCCAGTAGCTCCGGGTGGAGCTCCTACAATGAGCAGTTCTTC. Its protein is CASSSGWSSYNEQFF.

The J gene is TRBJ1-4, the V gene TRBV7-9; TRBD1 is a possible D gene (5 bases). The CDR3 spans 13 residues. Germline V lookup: CDR1 SEHNR, CDR2 FQNEAQ (reference sequence). The V end lost 7 bases, the J end lost 5 bases, and 11 bases lay between the germline ends. DNA for the CDR3: TGTGCCAGCACCGACAGTACCAATGAAAAACTGTTTTTT. It codes for CASTDSTNEKLFF. Complete variable domain (other parts from reference TRBV7-9 and TRBJ1-4): DTGVSQNPRHKITKRGQNVTFRCDPISEHNRLYWYRQTLGQGPEFLTYFQNEAQLEKSRLLSDRFSAERPKGSFSTLEIQRTEQGDSAMYLCASTDSTNEKLFFGSGTQLSVL.

J is TRBJ2-3 and V is TRBV5-1; the match to TRBD1 covers 9 bases. CDR1 and CDR2 from the germline V gene are SGHRS and YFSETQ. This CDR3 spans 15 amino acids. The ends lost 4 bases at V and 1 base at J; junction bases unmatched: 4. The CDR3 spells CASSIGTGRTDTQYF. CDR3 nucleotides: TGCGCCAGCAGCATTGGGACAGGGCGCACAGATACGCAGTATTTT.

This clone appeared a few times. V and J are TRBV10-1 and TRBJ1-6; tentatively, D is TRBD1 (5 bases). The CDR3 has 16 amino acids. The V end was cut by 0 bases, the J end by 8 bases, with 14 bases between. Germline CDR1 is WNHNN and CDR2 is SYGVQD (reference sequence). CDR3 sequence: CASSESKGGGDSPLHF. DNA for the CDR3: TGCGCCAGCAGTGAGTCGAAAGGCGGGGGAGATTCACCCCTCCACTTT.

The CDR3 bases are TGTGCCAGCAGTGGAATAGATGGCGGGGCTTTCTTT. Its translation: CASSGIDGGAFF. The genes are TRBV2 and TRBJ1-1; D gene uncertain. Germline V CDR1 and CDR2: SNHLY, FYNNEI. V was clipped by 4 bases and J by 11 bases, with 14 bases between them. The CDR3 loop spans 12 amino acids.

This chain links TRBV5-1 with TRBJ2-5, with 14 positions matching TRBD2. J lost 5 bases, V lost 6 bases, and 6 bases had no gene match. CDR1 SGHRS and CDR2 YFSETQ come from the germline V gene. The CDR3 is 15 residues long. The CDR3, as DNA: TGCGCCAGCAACCGACTAGCGGGGGGGAGCGAGACCCAGTACTTC. Translating it yields CASNRLAGGSETQYF.

J is TRBJ1-2 and V is TRBV10-3; D uncertain. Trimming removed 6 bases from V and 0 bases from J, with 8 bases in between. Per the germline V gene, CDR1 is ENHRY and CDR2 is SYGVKD. The CDR3 has 13 amino acids. The CDR3 sequence is CAISTDPNYGYTF. The CDR3 DNA sequence: TGTGCCATCAGCACAGATCCTAACTATGGCTACACCTTC.

In this sample, this clone turned up once. This chain uses TRBV18 with TRBJ1-5; TRBD1 matches 9 bases. J lost 7 bases, V lost 4 bases, and 2 bases had no gene match. CDR3 size: 13 residues. CDR1 and CDR2 from the germline V gene are KGHSH and LQKENI. CDR3 loop: CASSLDRGQPQHF. DNA of the CDR3: TGTGCCAGCTCACTGGACAGGGGACAGCCCCAGCATTTT.

The gene calls are TRBV9 and TRBJ2-7; 8 bases map to TRBD1. CDR1 is SGDLS and CDR2 is YYNGEE in the germline V gene. This CDR3 is built from 14 residues. J lost 0 bases, V lost 4 bases, and 3 bases had no gene match. The CDR3 is CASSQGAASYEQYF. The DNA for the CDR3 is TGTGCCAGCAGCCAGGGGGCTGCCTCCTACGAGCAGTACTTC. Based on the CDR3 plus reference TRBV9 and TRBJ2-7, the full variable domain is DSGVTQTPKHLITATGQRVTLRCSPRSGDLSVYWYQQSLDQGLQFLIQYYNGEERAKGNILERFSAQQFPDLHSELNLSSLELGDSALYFCASSQGAASYEQYFGPGTRLTVT.